Shown below are 2 T cell receptor beta chains from a single sample sequenced in a study of blood T cells in healthy people across ages (dated by TCRdb to the mid-2010s). Preparation of the library involved 5' RACE. The sequencer was an Illumina HiSeq 2500. A second PCR of about 7 to 12 cycles was run with a J-beta primer mix and a sample-barcoded 5' primer. TCRdb took the public reads, trimmed them with fastp at Q25, ran MiXCR for clone calling and kept in-frame beta chains. CDR3 protein sequences are deduplicated, and each keeps its most common genes and DNA. In all, the sample holds around 670,000 distinct CDR3 sequences, and roughly 31% of those were seen once. The top ten hold around 14% of the sample. Sequencing input: blood. These TCRs come from a woman aged 80 or over in good health.

This clonotype occurred a few times. CDR3 coding DNA: TGTGCCTGGAGTGCCCGACAGGGACTTTATCAGCCCCAGCATTTT. Translation gives CAWSARQGLYQPQHF. The V and J genes are TRBV30 and TRBJ1-5; 7 nucleotides align to TRBD1. CDR1 GTSNPN and CDR2 SVGIG come from the germline V gene (reference sequence). Losses at the gene ends were 1 base for V and 5 bases for J; bases not matched to a gene: 8. The CDR3 is 15 amino acids.

This clonotype was picked up many times. The rearrangement uses TRBV5-1 and TRBJ1-2; 11 bases are shared with TRBD1. Germline V CDR1 and CDR2: SGHRS, YFSETQ. The CDR3 totals 16 residues. V lost 4 bases and J lost 7; bases outside the gene matches: 12. The CDR3 DNA follows: TGCGCCAGCAGCCAGACCTGGACAGGGGGCGAATTTGGCTACACCTTC. This codes for CASSQTWTGGEFGYTF.